The 2 T cell receptor beta chains presented below share a single source sample, sequenced in a study of blood T cell repertoires in COVID-19. Generated by immunoSEQ multiplex PCR, the TCRdb table keeps only in-frame clones and is missing some. This sample has over 130,000 clones; about 77% occur once, and the top ten carry 9%. Sequencing was carried out using peripheral blood. The receptor source for this set is a woman aged 50 to 65 with active or convalescent COVID-19.

This clone was observed a single time. The chain employs TRBV19 and TRBJ1-1, with TRBD1 as a possible D gene (5 bases). The CDR3 sequence is 13 residues long. Trimming took off 7 bases at V and 5 bases at J, with 14 bases between the two ends. In germline, CDR1 is LNHDA, CDR2 SQIVND (reference sequence). The CDR3 loop reads CASTSRGRTEAFF. The CDR3 region has the DNA TGTGCCAGTACCTCCCGGGGGAGAACTGAAGCTTTCTTT.

The chain joins TRBV4-2 to TRBJ2-3, with 8 positions matching TRBD1. CDR3 length: 14 residues. The V gene end was trimmed by 0 bases and the J gene end by 6 bases; junction bases not matched to a gene: 2. Germline CDR1 is LGHNA and CDR2 is YNFKEQ. DNA for the CDR3: TGTGCCAGCAGCCAAGATACAGGGGGGGATACGCAGTATTTT. Residues: CASSQDTGGDTQYF.